These T cell receptor beta chains were read from a single sample in a study of blood T cell repertoires in COVID-19. Produced via immunoSEQ multiplex PCR; TCRdb's table is partial and in-frame only. The sample holds around 300,000 clones, less than 90% seen once. Sequenced material: peripheral blood. The receptors derive from a human donor in a cohort sampled during active COVID-19. The CDR3 runs from the conserved cysteine through the conserved F or W. Each record gives: J gene, V gene, D gene, clone size, CDR3 protein, CDR3 DNA. D genes are given only for firm matches. Clone size, where shown, is once, few, many, or a class for clones that have expanded.

j_gene: TRBJ2-5; v_gene: TRBV6-5; d_gene: TRBD2; abundance: .; CDR3aa: CASRTSSETQYF; CDR3nt: TGTGCCAGCAGGACTAGCTCGGAGACCCAGTACTTC
j_gene: TRBJ2-1; v_gene: TRBV6-6; d_gene: .; abundance: once; CDR3aa: CASRSGYNEQFF; CDR3nt: TGTGCCAGCAGAAGCGGGTACAATGAGCAGTTCTTC
j_gene: TRBJ2-6; v_gene: TRBV28; d_gene: .; abundance: .; CDR3aa: CASRDSGANVLTF; CDR3nt: TGTGCCAGCCGAGACTCTGGGGCCAACGTCCTGACTTTC
j_gene: TRBJ2-4; v_gene: TRBV2; d_gene: .; abundance: .; CDR3aa: CASSGNSQAKNIQYF; CDR3nt: TGTGCCAGCAGCGGGAACAGTCAAGCCAAAAACATTCAGTACTTC
j_gene: TRBJ2-7; v_gene: TRBV28; d_gene: .; abundance: .; CDR3aa: CASSLTGYEQYF; CDR3nt: TGTGCCAGCAGTTTAACCGGGTACGAGCAGTACTTC
j_gene: TRBJ2-5; v_gene: TRBV28; d_gene: .; abundance: .; CDR3aa: CASSFQGGQETQYF; CDR3nt: TGTGCCAGCAGTTTTCAGGGAGGACAAGAGACCCAGTACTTC
j_gene: TRBJ2-2; v_gene: TRBV6-5; d_gene: .; abundance: once; CDR3aa: CASSYSLGAGTGELFF; CDR3nt: TGTGCCAGCAGTTACTCGCTGGGGGCAGGGACCGGGGAGCTGTTTTTT
j_gene: TRBJ1-2; v_gene: TRBV6-1; d_gene: TRBD1; abundance: .; CDR3aa: CASSPTGKEEGYTF; CDR3nt: TGTGCCAGCAGTCCGACAGGGAAGGAGGAAGGCTACACCTTC
j_gene: TRBJ1-1; v_gene: TRBV6-5; d_gene: TRBD1; abundance: .; CDR3aa: CASYNRGWYTEAFF; CDR3nt: TGTGCCAGCTATAACAGGGGGTGGTACACTGAAGCTTTCTTT
j_gene: TRBJ1-5; v_gene: TRBV15; d_gene: TRBD1; abundance: .; CDR3aa: CATSRDRTGGVQPQHF; CDR3nt: TGTGCCACCAGCAGAGACCGGACAGGGGGCGTACAGCCCCAGCATTTT
j_gene: TRBJ1-1; v_gene: TRBV9; d_gene: TRBD1; abundance: .; CDR3aa: CASSPSTGMNTEAFF; CDR3nt: TGTGCCAGCAGCCCCTCGACAGGGATGAACACTGAAGCTTTCTTT
j_gene: TRBJ2-7; v_gene: TRBV7-6; d_gene: TRBD2; abundance: few; CDR3aa: CASSLPGLAGMPVEQYF; CDR3nt: TGTGCCAGCAGCTTACCAGGACTAGCGGGAATGCCTGTCGAGCAGTACTTC
j_gene: TRBJ1-5; v_gene: TRBV19; d_gene: .; abundance: .; CDR3aa: CASSGHPNNQPQHF; CDR3nt: TGTGCCAGTAGTGGCCATCCGAACAATCAGCCCCAGCATTTT
j_gene: TRBJ2-5; v_gene: TRBV7-9; d_gene: TRBD2; abundance: once; CDR3aa: CASRKGLAGTQYF; CDR3nt: TGTGCCAGCAGAAAGGGACTAGCCGGGACCCAGTACTTC
j_gene: TRBJ2-2; v_gene: TRBV7-2; d_gene: TRBD1; abundance: .; CDR3aa: CASQGAQVNTGELFF; CDR3nt: TGTGCCAGCCAGGGGGCGCAGGTAAACACCGGGGAGCTGTTTTTT
j_gene: TRBJ1-1; v_gene: TRBV7-3; d_gene: .; abundance: .; CDR3aa: CASSLQMNTEAFF; CDR3nt: TGTGCCAGCAGCTTACAGATGAACACTGAAGCTTTCTTT
j_gene: TRBJ1-6; v_gene: TRBV6-6; d_gene: .; abundance: .; CDR3aa: CASSSRGESGSPLHF; CDR3nt: TGTGCCAGCAGTTCCCGCGGAGAGTCCGGTTCACCCCTCCACTTT
j_gene: TRBJ1-1; v_gene: TRBV3-1/TRBV3-2; d_gene: TRBD1; abundance: .; CDR3aa: CASSQRDRAFF; CDR3nt: TGTGCCAGCAGCCAAAGGGACAGAGCTTTCTTT
j_gene: TRBJ2-3; v_gene: TRBV6-1; d_gene: .; abundance: .; CDR3aa: CASSVNSIASTDTQYF; CDR3nt: TGTGCCAGCAGTGTGAATAGCATAGCTAGCACAGATACGCAGTATTTT
j_gene: TRBJ1-4; v_gene: TRBV7-9; d_gene: TRBD1; abundance: once; CDR3aa: CASSSAGTGEKLFF; CDR3nt: TGTGCCAGCAGCTCCGCCGGGACAGGGGAAAAACTGTTTTTT
j_gene: TRBJ2-1; v_gene: TRBV6-4; d_gene: .; abundance: .; CDR3aa: CASSLTRSDEQFF; CDR3nt: TGTGCCAGCAGCCTTACTAGGAGTGATGAGCAGTTCTTC
j_gene: TRBJ2-2; v_gene: TRBV18; d_gene: TRBD1; abundance: .; CDR3aa: CASSPPGTGPTGELFF; CDR3nt: TGTGCCAGCTCACCACCCGGGACAGGTCCCACCGGGGAGCTGTTTTTT
j_gene: TRBJ2-7; v_gene: TRBV6-5; d_gene: TRBD2; abundance: once; CDR3aa: CATVSLGLAGGEQYF; CDR3nt: TGTGCCACCGTTTCCTTAGGACTAGCGGGTGGCGAGCAGTACTTC
j_gene: TRBJ1-2; v_gene: TRBV6-6; d_gene: .; abundance: .; CDR3aa: CASSYSRGNYGYTF; CDR3nt: TGTGCCAGCAGTTACTCGAGAGGGAACTATGGCTACACCTTC
j_gene: TRBJ2-7; v_gene: TRBV5-4; d_gene: TRBD2; abundance: .; CDR3aa: CASSLLAGGGYEQYF; CDR3nt: TGTGCCAGCAGCCTGTTAGCGGGAGGCGGGTACGAGCAGTACTTC
j_gene: TRBJ1-1; v_gene: TRBV6-5; d_gene: .; abundance: .; CDR3aa: CASRHGAEAFF; CDR3nt: TGTGCCAGCCGTCATGGGGCAGAAGCTTTCTTT
j_gene: TRBJ1-4; v_gene: TRBV28; d_gene: TRBD1; abundance: few; CDR3aa: CASSLQGAVSNEKLFF; CDR3nt: TGTGCCAGCAGTTTACAGGGGGCGGTATCTAATGAAAAACTGTTTTTT
j_gene: TRBJ2-7; v_gene: TRBV6-5; d_gene: .; abundance: .; CDR3aa: CASSHPGTLDYEQYF; CDR3nt: TGTGCCAGCAGTCACCCCGGGACACTGGACTACGAGCAGTACTTC
j_gene: TRBJ2-5; v_gene: TRBV18; d_gene: TRBD2; abundance: .; CDR3aa: CASSPASGSETQYF; CDR3nt: TGTGCCAGCTCACCGGCTAGCGGTTCGGAGACCCAGTACTTC
j_gene: TRBJ2-7; v_gene: TRBV6-6; d_gene: TRBD1; abundance: .; CDR3aa: CASSYMETGSNYEQYF; CDR3nt: TGTGCCAGCAGCTATATGGAGACAGGGTCGAACTACGAGCAGTACTTC
j_gene: TRBJ2-1; v_gene: TRBV27; d_gene: .; abundance: .; CDR3aa: CASSLSSLSSYNEQFF; CDR3nt: TGTGCCAGCAGTTTATCTAGCCTAAGCTCCTACAATGAGCAGTTCTTC
j_gene: TRBJ1-2; v_gene: TRBV3-1/TRBV3-2; d_gene: .; abundance: .; CDR3aa: CASSQDGGRWRAGYTF; CDR3nt: TGTGCCAGCAGCCAAGACGGTGGCAGGTGGCGTGCTGGCTACACCTTC
j_gene: TRBJ2-4; v_gene: TRBV18; d_gene: .; abundance: .; CDR3aa: CASSPGPNAVPKNIQYF; CDR3nt: TGTGCCAGCTCACCTGGCCCGAACGCCGTTCCCAAAAACATTCAGTACTTC
j_gene: TRBJ2-1; v_gene: TRBV7-8; d_gene: .; abundance: once; CDR3aa: CASSLVGGGLGQFF; CDR3nt: TGTGCCAGCAGCTTAGTAGGTGGGGGCTTGGGTCAGTTCTTC